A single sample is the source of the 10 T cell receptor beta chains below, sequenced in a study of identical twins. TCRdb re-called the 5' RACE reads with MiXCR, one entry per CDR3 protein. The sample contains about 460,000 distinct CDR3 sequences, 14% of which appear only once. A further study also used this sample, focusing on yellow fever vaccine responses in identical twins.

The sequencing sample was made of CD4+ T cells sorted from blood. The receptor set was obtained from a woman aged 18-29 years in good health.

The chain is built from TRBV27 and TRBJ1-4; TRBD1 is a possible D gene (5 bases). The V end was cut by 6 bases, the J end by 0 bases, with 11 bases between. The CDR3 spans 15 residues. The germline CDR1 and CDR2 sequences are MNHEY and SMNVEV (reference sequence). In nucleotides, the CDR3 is TGTGCCAGCAGGCCAGGGTCTGCAACTAATGAAAAACTGTTTTTT. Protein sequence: CASRPGSATNEKLFF.

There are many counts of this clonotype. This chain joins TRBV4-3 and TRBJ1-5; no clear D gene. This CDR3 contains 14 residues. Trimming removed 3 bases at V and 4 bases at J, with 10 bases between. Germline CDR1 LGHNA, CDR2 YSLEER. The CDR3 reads CASSQTLFNQPQHF. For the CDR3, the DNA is TGCGCCAGCAGCCAGACCCTTTTTAATCAGCCCCAGCATTTT.

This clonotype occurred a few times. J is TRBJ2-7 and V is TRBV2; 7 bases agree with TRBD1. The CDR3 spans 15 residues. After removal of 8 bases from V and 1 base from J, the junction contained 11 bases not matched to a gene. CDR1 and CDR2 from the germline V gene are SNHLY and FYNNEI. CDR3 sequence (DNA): TGTGCCAGCGCAGACTTGACAGGGCTGTCCTACGAGCAGTACTTC. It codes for CASADLTGLSYEQYF. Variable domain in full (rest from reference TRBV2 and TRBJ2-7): EPEVTQTPSHQVTQMGQEVILRCVPISNHLYFYWYRQILGQKVEFLVSFYNNEISEKSEIFDDQFSVERPDGSNFTLKIRSTKLEDSAMYFCASADLTGLSYEQYFGPGTRLTVT.

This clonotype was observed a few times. CDR3: CASSYSSHPEAFF. As DNA, the CDR3 is TGTGCCAGCAGTTACTCATCACACCCTGAAGCTTTCTTT. The chain couples TRBV6-6 to TRBJ1-1, with no clear D. V was shortened by 0 bases and J by 6 bases, with 8 bases between the two germline ends. The CDR3 is 13 amino acids. Germline lookup yields CDR1 MNHNY and CDR2 SVGAGI (reference sequence).

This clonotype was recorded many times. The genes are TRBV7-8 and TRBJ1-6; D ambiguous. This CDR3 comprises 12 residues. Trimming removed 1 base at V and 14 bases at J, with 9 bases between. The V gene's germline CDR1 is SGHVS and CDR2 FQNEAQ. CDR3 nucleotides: TGTGCCAGCAGCTTAGATCCCGGGGCCCTCCACTTT. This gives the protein CASSLDPGALHF.

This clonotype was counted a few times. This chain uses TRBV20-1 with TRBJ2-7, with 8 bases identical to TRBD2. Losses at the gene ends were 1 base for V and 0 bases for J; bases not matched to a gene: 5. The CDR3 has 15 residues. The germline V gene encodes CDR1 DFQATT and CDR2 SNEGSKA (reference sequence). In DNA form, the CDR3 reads TGCAGTGCTAGAGGTCAGCGGGGGTACTCCTACGAGCAGTACTTC. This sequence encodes CSARGQRGYSYEQYF.

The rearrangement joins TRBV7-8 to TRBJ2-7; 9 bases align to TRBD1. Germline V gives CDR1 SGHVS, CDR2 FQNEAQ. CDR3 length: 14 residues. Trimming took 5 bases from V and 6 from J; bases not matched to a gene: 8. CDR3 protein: CASSIWDRVVEQYF. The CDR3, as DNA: TGTGCCAGCAGCATCTGGGACAGGGTCGTCGAGCAGTACTTC.

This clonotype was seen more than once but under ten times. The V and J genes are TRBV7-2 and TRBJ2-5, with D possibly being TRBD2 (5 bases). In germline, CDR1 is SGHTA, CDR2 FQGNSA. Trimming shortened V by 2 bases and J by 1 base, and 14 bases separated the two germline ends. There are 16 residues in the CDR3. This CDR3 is CASSLLAGVAQETQYF. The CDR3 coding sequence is TGTGCCAGCAGCTTACTGGCGGGCGTAGCCCAAGAGACCCAGTACTTC.

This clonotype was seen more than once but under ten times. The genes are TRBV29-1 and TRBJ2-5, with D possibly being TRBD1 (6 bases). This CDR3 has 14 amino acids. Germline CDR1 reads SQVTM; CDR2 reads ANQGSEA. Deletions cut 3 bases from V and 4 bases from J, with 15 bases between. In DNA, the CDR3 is TGCAGCGTTGACGCAGGGGCGGCGGGAGAGACCCAGTACTTC. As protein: CSVDAGAAGETQYF.

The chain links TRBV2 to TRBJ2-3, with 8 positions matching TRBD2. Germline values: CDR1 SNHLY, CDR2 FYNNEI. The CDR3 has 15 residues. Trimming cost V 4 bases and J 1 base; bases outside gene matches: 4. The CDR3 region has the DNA TGTGCCAGCAGTGTTGAACTAGCGGGCACAGATACGCAGTATTTT. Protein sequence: CASSVELAGTDTQYF.